This passage covers 21 T cell receptor beta chains from one sample sequenced in a study of blood T cell repertoires in COVID-19 (dated by TCRdb to 2018 to 2020). The library was built by means of the immunoSEQ multiplex PCR assay. The clones in this table, taken by TCRdb from immuneACCESS, are in-frame only. Not every clone is retained; where verified, under half of the shortfall comes from an unresolved V gene, and the cause of the rest is unknown. The sample data list about 69,000 clones, and 85% to 90% of these were observed just once. Of the sample, less than 3% falls within the top ten clones. Sequencing was performed on peripheral blood. Source of these receptors: an elderly man with acute or convalescent COVID-19.

The V call is TRBV30, the J call TRBJ2-3; 8 bases align to TRBD1. CDR1 and CDR2 from the germline V gene are GTSNPN and SVGIG (reference sequence). The CDR3 contains 15 residues. V shed 3 bases and J 6 bases; nucleotides not matched to a gene: 11. CDR3 coding DNA: TGTGCCTGGAGGGCTGGACAGGGAAGATTGGATACGCAGTATTTT. Residues: CAWRAGQGRLDTQYF.

This chain joins TRBV10-3 and TRBJ1-6; the match to TRBD1 covers 7 bases. Trimming at V came to 10 bases and at J to 0 bases, leaving 12 bases not matched to a gene. Germline-derived CDR1 and CDR2 are ENHRY and SYGVKD. This CDR3 region has 17 residues. The CDR3 region is CATLQGQRRSYNSPLHF. DNA of the CDR3: TGTGCCACCCTACAGGGGCAGCGACGCTCCTATAATTCACCCCTCCACTTT.

V gene TRBV10-3 combines with J gene TRBJ2-2; 9 positions match TRBD1. Per the germline V gene, CDR1 is ENHRY and CDR2 is SYGVKD. Losses at the gene ends were 4 bases for V and 7 bases for J; bases not matched to a gene: 4. The CDR3 runs to 14 residues. The CDR3 reads CAISGTGAGGELFF. CDR3 DNA: TGTGCCATCAGTGGGACAGGGGCCGGCGGGGAGCTGTTTTTT.

This chain uses TRBV6-6 with TRBJ1-3; no definite D call. The germline V gene encodes CDR1 MNHNY and CDR2 SVGAGI (reference sequence). The ends were cut back, 2 bases at V and 4 bases at J, with 15 bases in the middle. The CDR3 sequence is 16 residues long. CDR3 sequence reads: CASSYSTYPEGNTIYF. The CDR3 DNA reads as TGTGCCAGCAGTTACAGCACTTATCCCGAAGGAAACACCATATATTTT.

The V gene is TRBV25-1, the J gene TRBJ2-7, with D tentatively TRBD2 (6 bases). This CDR3 is 11 amino acids long. From germline, CDR1 is MGHDK and CDR2 SYGVNS. CDR3 DNA: TGTGCTGCGTGGGGAGGCCACGAGCAGTACTTC. Protein sequence: CAAWGGHEQYF.

This clone came up a few times. The chain employs TRBV6-5 and TRBJ1-2, with D hard to call. Germline loops: CDR1 MNHEY, CDR2 SVGAGI. V lost 6 bases and J lost 5, with 7 bases in between. This CDR3 has 11 residues. The CDR3 reads CASSLEYGYTF. As DNA, the CDR3 is TGTGCCAGCAGCCTCGAGTATGGCTACACCTTC.

The V call is TRBV7-6, the J call TRBJ2-2; D gene ambiguous. The CDR3 runs to 15 residues. The ends were cut back, 1 base at V and 2 bases at J, with 8 bases in the middle. Germline loops: CDR1 SGHVS, CDR2 FNYEAQ. The CDR3 bases are TGTGCCAGCAGCTTAGATCTTACTAACACCGGGGAGCTGTTTTTT. Translating gives CASSLDLTNTGELFF.

V is TRBV7-2 and J is TRBJ1-5; tentatively, D is TRBD1 (5 bases). CDR1 is SGHTA and CDR2 is FQGNSA in the germline V gene. This CDR3 is built from 15 residues. Trimming stripped 3 bases from V and 0 bases from J, with 9 bases between. The CDR3 nucleotides read TGTGCCAGCAGCTTCCGGGGGAGTAGCAATCAGCCCCAGCATTTT. Amino acids: CASSFRGSSNQPQHF.

This chain joins TRBV11-2 and TRBJ2-2, with D possibly TRBD2 on 6 matching bases. Trimming stripped 5 bases from V and 5 bases from J, with 24 bases between. The CDR3 spans 18 residues. Germline V gives CDR1 SGHAT, CDR2 FQNNGV. CDR3 DNA: TGTGCCAGCAGCCACCCTTTCATCACGGGAGAGGGGACCGGGGAGCTGTTTTTT. It specifies CASSHPFITGEGTGELFF.

This chain links TRBV5-4 with TRBJ1-5; 8 positions agree with TRBD1. V lost 4 bases, J lost 2 bases, and 8 bases stayed unmatched. This CDR3 has 16 residues. CDR1 SGHNT and CDR2 YYREEE come from the germline V gene (reference sequence). CDR3 amino acids: CASSPGGQGGNQPQHF. The CDR3 nucleotides are TGTGCCAGCAGCCCAGGAGGACAGGGTGGCAATCAGCCCCAGCATTTT.

The chain recombines TRBV5-1 with TRBJ1-2; 8 bases are a match to TRBD1. This CDR3 has 15 amino acids. Trimming cost V 0 bases and J 4 bases; bases outside gene matches: 5. Germline V CDR1 and CDR2: SGHRS, YFSETQ. CDR3 nucleotide sequence: TGCGCCAGCAGCTTGGGGGGACAGGCGATCTATGGCTACACCTTC. It yields the protein CASSLGGQAIYGYTF.

This sequence joins TRBV6-5 and TRBJ2-4; D perhaps matches TRBD2 (5 bases). The germline V gene has CDR1 MNHEY and CDR2 SVGAGI. The CDR3 sequence is 14 residues long. Trimming stripped 3 bases from V and 5 bases from J, with 11 bases between. The CDR3: CASSYRGGENIQYF. CDR3 nucleotide sequence: TGTGCCAGCAGTTATCGTGGAGGAGAAAACATTCAGTACTTC.

The CDR3 coding sequence is TGCGCCACTTCTCCGGGTGGTGGAAACATTCAGTACTTC. Its protein product is CATSPGGGNIQYF. This chain uses TRBV10-1 with TRBJ2-4; D uncertain. V dropped 10 bases and J dropped 6 bases, with 16 bases sitting between them. Germline V CDR1 and CDR2: WNHNN, SYGVQD (reference sequence). CDR3 length: 13 residues.

This clone appeared once. The chain joins TRBV9 to TRBJ2-5; tentatively, D is TRBD1 (6 bases). The CDR3 is 13 amino acids. The germline gives CDR1 SGDLS, CDR2 YYNGEE. The ends were cut back, 0 bases at V and 7 bases at J, with 10 bases in the middle. CDR3 coding DNA: TGTGCCAGCAGCGTAGGGGGCAGGGGGACCCAGTACTTC. Protein product: CASSVGGRGTQYF.

The genes are TRBV7-2 and TRBJ1-6; 10 nucleotides line up with TRBD1. V lost 5 bases, J lost 6 bases, and 4 bases stayed unmatched. Germline V CDR1 and CDR2: SGHTA, FQGNSA. The length of the CDR3 is 15 residues. The CDR3 protein is CASSLGDRGNSPLHF. Here the CDR3 DNA reads TGTGCCAGCAGCCTGGGGGACAGGGGTAATTCACCCCTCCACTTT.

The chain joins TRBV6-5 to TRBJ1-3; the match to TRBD1 covers 8 bases. CDR1 is MNHEY and CDR2 is SVGAGI in the germline V gene. The V segment lost 8 bases and the J segment 6 bases; nucleotides outside the gene matches: 9. The CDR3 runs 14 residues. CDR3 sequence reads: CASGDQTGVNTIYF. In DNA, the CDR3 is TGTGCCAGCGGAGACCAGACAGGGGTAAACACCATATATTTT.

The rearrangement joins TRBV28 to TRBJ2-3; 8 bases fit TRBD1. J was trimmed by 6 bases and V by 5 bases; bases with no gene match: 7. CDR3 length: 14 residues. The V gene's germline CDR1 is MDHEN and CDR2 SYDVKM. The CDR3 bases are TGTGCCAGCAGTCGGGACAGGAACGAGGATACGCAGTATTTT. Amino acid sequence: CASSRDRNEDTQYF.

The chain carries TRBV7-2 and TRBJ2-7, with D perhaps TRBD1 (6 bases). The germline V and J ends were trimmed by 5 bases and 0 bases, with 14 bases remaining between them. Germline CDR1 reads SGHTA; CDR2 reads FQGNSA. This CDR3 region has 15 residues. CDR3 DNA sequence: TGTGCCAGCAGCGCAAAGACAGGTACCTCCTACGAGCAGTACTTC. This sequence encodes CASSAKTGTSYEQYF.

This chain connects TRBV24-1 to TRBJ1-2, with D perhaps TRBD1 (6 bases). Trimming stripped 4 bases from V and 9 bases from J, with 23 bases between. CDR3 length: 16 amino acids. Germline-derived CDR1 and CDR2 are KGHDR and SFDVKD. The CDR3 region has the DNA TGTGCCACCAGTGACACAGTGCAGGGGCCGGGTGCCAGCTACACCTTC. It specifies CATSDTVQGPGASYTF.

The V call is TRBV24-1, the J call TRBJ2-1; 7 positions agree with TRBD1. CDR3 size: 16 residues. After removal of 3 bases from V and 1 base from J, the junction contained 5 bases not matched to a gene. CDR1 and CDR2 (germline): KGHDR, SFDVKD. The CDR3 DNA reads TGTGCCACCAGTGATCCAAGGACAGGATCCTACAATGAGCAGTTCTTC. Residues: CATSDPRTGSYNEQFF.

This sequence joins TRBV19 and TRBJ1-4; 11 positions agree with TRBD1. Germline CDR1 LNHDA, CDR2 SQIVND (reference sequence). Losses at the gene ends were 8 bases for V and 0 bases for J; bases not matched to a gene: 5. CDR3 length: 16 amino acids. The CDR3 loop is CASRDRGGATNEKLFF. DNA of the CDR3: TGTGCCAGTCGGGACAGGGGGGGGGCAACTAATGAAAAACTGTTTTTT.